This T cell receptor (beta chain) was recovered during a study of PD-1 blockade in classical Hodgkin lymphoma. As to time point: cycle 4 day 1 (C4D1), after more than 5 weeks of nivolumab. Exposure to brentuximab vedotin varied, and each patient had relapsed following autologous stem cell transplantation. Ten or more counts support this clone. Germline CDR1 reads MNHNS; CDR2 reads SASEGT. This CDR3 spans 17 amino acids. V dropped 0 bases and J dropped 2 bases, with 14 bases sitting between them. The method was immunoSEQ multiplex PCR; TCRdb's version includes in-frame clones alone and lacks a portion of them. The data contain 30,000 to 50,000 clones, just over 75% of them singletons.

The input for sequencing was peripheral blood mononuclear cells (PBMCs), taken before the fourth cycle of nivolumab. V usage is TRBV6-1 and J usage is TRBJ1-5; D uncertain. This receptor was identified in a human donor with classical Hodgkin lymphoma. The CDR3 coding sequence is TGTGCCAGCAGTGAAGCCGCGGGCGGGGATGGCAATCAGCCCCAGCATTTT. It specifies CASSEAAGGDGNQPQHF.